This record covers a single T cell receptor (beta chain). The data derive from a study of blood T cell repertoires in COVID-19. As originally analysed: Reference gene primer amplification yielded estimated nucleated cell counts. Sequencing used immunoSEQ multiplex PCR; TCRdb keeps in-frame clones, though not all of them. That table gives V, J and clone size, and the DNA gave D and trimming. This sample has about 260,000 clones, with approximately 86% found just once. This CDR3 has 13 amino acids. The V gene's germline CDR1 is SQVTM and CDR2 ANQGSEA. V dropped 2 bases and J dropped 4 bases, with 11 bases sitting between them.

The sequence derives from a young man with active or convalescent COVID-19. Source material: peripheral blood. The V and J genes are TRBV29-1 and TRBJ1-2; D unclear. In DNA, the CDR3 is TGCAGCGTTGAATCCCGCTCGGGCTATGGCTACACCTTC. Translating gives CSVESRSGYGYTF. Filled out from reference TRBV29-1 and TRBJ1-2, the complete variable domain reads SAVISQKPSRDICQRGTSLTIQCQVDSQVTMMFWYRQQPGQSLTLIATANQGSEATYESGFVIDKFPISRPNLTFSTLTVSNMSPEDSSIYLCSVESRSGYGYTFGSGTRLTVV.